This T cell receptor (beta chain) was identified during a study of cytomegalovirus exposure and HLA in healthy donors. CDR1 and CDR2 (germline): MDHEN, SYDVKM. CDR3 length equals 12 residues. Trimming shortened V by 3 bases and J by 10 bases, and 10 bases separated the two germline ends. PCR used 60 Vbeta primers and 13 Jbeta primers. Method: immunoSEQ multiplex PCR; TCRdb's copy keeps in-frame clones and lacks some. The table records over 100,000 clones, about 70% of them present only once. The rearrangement links TRBV28 to TRBJ1-3; D gene ambiguous. This sequence originates from a woman aged 40 to 50 in good health and CMV-seropositive. The sequencing input was PBMCs. The CDR3, as DNA: TGTGCCAGCAGTTTGGGCGTGGAAACCATATATTTT. Translation: CASSLGVETIYF.